This TCR beta chain comes out of a study of monozygotic twins with cystic fibrosis. Study as a whole: Library input was 2.5 to 3.5 micrograms of fragmented DNA, with approximately 14 PCR cycles.

Only in-frame clones appear in the TCRdb table, and some are missing; sequencing was by immunoSEQ multiplex PCR. Found here are about 32,000 clones, roughly 90% of them singletons; the top ten hold 0.8% to 1%. This CDR3 has 14 amino acids. Germline lookup yields CDR1 SGHVS and CDR2 FQNEAQ. Trimming removed 5 bases from V and 3 bases from J, with 8 bases in between. The sample comprised blood. This clonotype was obtained from a girl aged 2 to 9 with cystic fibrosis. The rearrangement links TRBV7-8 to TRBJ1-6; no firm D call. CDR3 sequence reads: CASSLLDYNSPLHF. In nucleotides, the CDR3 is TGTGCCAGCAGCCTCCTGGACTATAATTCACCCCTCCACTTT.